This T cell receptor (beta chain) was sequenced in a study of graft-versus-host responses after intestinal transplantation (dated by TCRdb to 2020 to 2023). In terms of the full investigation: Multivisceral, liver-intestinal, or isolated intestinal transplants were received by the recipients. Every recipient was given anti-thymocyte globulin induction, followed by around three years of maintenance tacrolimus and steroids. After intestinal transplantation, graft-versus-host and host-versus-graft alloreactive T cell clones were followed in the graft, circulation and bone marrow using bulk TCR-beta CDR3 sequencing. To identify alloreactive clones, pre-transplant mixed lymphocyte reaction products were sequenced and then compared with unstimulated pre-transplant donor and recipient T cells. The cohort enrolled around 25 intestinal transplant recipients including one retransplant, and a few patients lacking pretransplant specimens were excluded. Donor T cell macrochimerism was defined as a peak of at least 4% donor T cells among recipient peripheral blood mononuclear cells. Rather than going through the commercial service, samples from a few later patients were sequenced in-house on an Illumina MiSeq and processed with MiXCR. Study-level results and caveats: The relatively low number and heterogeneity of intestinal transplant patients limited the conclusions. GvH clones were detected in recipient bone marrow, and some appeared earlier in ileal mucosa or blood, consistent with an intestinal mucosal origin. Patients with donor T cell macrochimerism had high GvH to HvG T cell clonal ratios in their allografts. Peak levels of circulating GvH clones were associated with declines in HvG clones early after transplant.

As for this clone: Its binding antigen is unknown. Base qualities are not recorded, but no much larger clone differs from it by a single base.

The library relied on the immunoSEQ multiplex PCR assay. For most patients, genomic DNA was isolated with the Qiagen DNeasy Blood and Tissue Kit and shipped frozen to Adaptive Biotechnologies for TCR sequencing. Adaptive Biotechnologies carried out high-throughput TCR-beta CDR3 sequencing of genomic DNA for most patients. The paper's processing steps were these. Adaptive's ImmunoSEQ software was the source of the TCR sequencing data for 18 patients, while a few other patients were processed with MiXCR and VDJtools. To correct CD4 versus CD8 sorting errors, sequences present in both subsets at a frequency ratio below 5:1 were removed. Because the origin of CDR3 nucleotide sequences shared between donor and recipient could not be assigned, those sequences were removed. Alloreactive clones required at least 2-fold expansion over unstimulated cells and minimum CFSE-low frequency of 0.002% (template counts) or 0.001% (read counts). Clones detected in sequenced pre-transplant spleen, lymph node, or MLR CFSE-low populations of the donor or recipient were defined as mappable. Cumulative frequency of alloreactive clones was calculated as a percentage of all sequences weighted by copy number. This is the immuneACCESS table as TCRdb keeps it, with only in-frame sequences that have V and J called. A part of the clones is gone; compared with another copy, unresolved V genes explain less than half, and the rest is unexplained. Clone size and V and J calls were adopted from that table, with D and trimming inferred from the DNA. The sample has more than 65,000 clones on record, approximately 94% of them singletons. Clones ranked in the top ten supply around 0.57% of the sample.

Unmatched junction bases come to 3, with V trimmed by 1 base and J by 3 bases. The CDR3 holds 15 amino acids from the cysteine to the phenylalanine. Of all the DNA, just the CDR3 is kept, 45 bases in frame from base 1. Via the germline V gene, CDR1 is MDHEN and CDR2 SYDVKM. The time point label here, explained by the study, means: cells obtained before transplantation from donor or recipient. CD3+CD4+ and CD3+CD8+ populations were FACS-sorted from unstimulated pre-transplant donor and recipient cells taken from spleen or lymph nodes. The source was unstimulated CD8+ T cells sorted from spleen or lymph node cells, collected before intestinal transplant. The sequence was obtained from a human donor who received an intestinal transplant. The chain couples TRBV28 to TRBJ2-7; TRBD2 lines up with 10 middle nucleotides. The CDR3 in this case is CASSLLAGGDYEQYF. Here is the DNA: TGTGCCAGCAGTTTATTAGCGGGAGGCGACTACGAGCAGTACTTC.